The next 12 T cell receptor beta chains were all read from a single sample in a study of CD8+ T cells in alopecia areata. Extraction of RNA preceded its reverse transcription into cDNA, which served as the sequencing template. The data were produced by immunoSEQ multiplex PCR, yet TCRdb's version contains in-frame clones alone and is incomplete. The data contain about 150,000 clones, 58% of them seen just once; the ten biggest clones take up under 8%. Here the sequenced sample was CD4+ T cells sorted from blood, taken at week 0. The receptors stem from a human donor with alopecia areata.

This clone was recorded a few times. The chain recombines TRBV5-1 with TRBJ2-7; 8 nucleotides match TRBD1. Trimming cost V 3 bases and J 2 bases; bases outside gene matches: 4. The CDR3 sequence is 14 residues long. Germline lookup yields CDR1 SGHRS and CDR2 YFSETQ. The CDR3 nucleotides read TGCGCCAGCAGCTCACCGGGACAGGCCTACGAGCAGTACTTC. Translating gives CASSSPGQAYEQYF.

The V call is TRBV29-1, the J call TRBJ2-3; D gene unclear. This CDR3 is 14 amino acids long. Germline assignment: CDR1 SQVTM and CDR2 ANQGSEA. Trimming removed 7 bases at V and 0 bases at J, with 14 bases between. The CDR3 reads CSAGKGASTDTQYF. CDR3 bases: TGCAGCGCAGGAAAGGGCGCGAGCACAGATACGCAGTATTTT.

The chain couples TRBV9 to TRBJ1-2; possible D gene TRBD1, 6 bases. There are 16 residues in the CDR3. Looked up from germline, CDR1 is SGDLS and CDR2 is YYNGEE. With 3 bases removed from V and 4 bases from J, the gap between germline ends came to 19 bases. Here the CDR3 DNA reads TGTGCCAGCAGCGCCGATCCCGGAACAGGGACCTATGGCTACACCTTC. Protein: CASSADPGTGTYGYTF.

This clone was recorded a few times. The chain joins TRBV7-2 to TRBJ2-3; 9 bases match TRBD2. The V and J ends lost 5 bases and 2 bases, in that order; junction bases with no gene match: 14. The germline V gene has CDR1 SGHTA and CDR2 FQGNSA. The CDR3 loop spans 18 amino acids. The CDR3 is CASSRRGSGGRVTDTQYF. For the CDR3, the DNA is TGTGCCAGCAGCAGGAGAGGGAGCGGGGGGCGGGTCACAGATACGCAGTATTTT.

Only one count was recorded for this clone. This chain uses TRBV28 with TRBJ1-2, with TRBD1 identical over 10 bases. The trim removed 4 bases at V and 6 bases at J, leaving 8 bases unmatched. The germline gives CDR1 MDHEN, CDR2 SYDVKM. This CDR3 has 15 residues. The chain's CDR3 is CASSSTGQGFDGYTF. For the CDR3, the DNA is TGTGCCAGCAGTTCAACGGGACAGGGGTTTGATGGCTACACCTTC.

V usage is TRBV6-5 and J usage is TRBJ1-2, with 10 bases matching TRBD1. The junction had 4 bases not matched to a gene; V was cut back by 2 bases and J by 4 bases. CDR3 length: 15 residues. The germline V gene has CDR1 MNHEY and CDR2 SVGAGI. This CDR3 reads CASSYGTGVFYGYTF. The CDR3 DNA reads TGTGCCAGCAGTTACGGGACAGGGGTTTTCTATGGCTACACCTTC.

The rearrangement uses TRBV6-5 and TRBJ1-6; weak D call: TRBD1 (6 bases). The V and J ends lost 0 bases and 7 bases respectively, with 10 bases between them. The CDR3 extends over 15 amino acids. Germline CDR1 and CDR2: MNHEY and SVGAGI. Written as DNA, the CDR3 is TGTGCCAGCAGTTACTCAGTCAGGGGAAATTCACCCCTCCACTTT. Its translation: CASSYSVRGNSPLHF.

V gene TRBV28 combines with J gene TRBJ2-7; D is uncertain. This CDR3 spans 11 amino acids. Trimming removed 2 bases at V and 7 bases at J, with 6 bases between. Germline-derived CDR1 and CDR2 are MDHEN and SYDVKM. The CDR3 loop is CASSLAREQYF. In DNA, the CDR3 is TGTGCCAGCAGTTTAGCGCGAGAGCAGTACTTC.

The chain is built from TRBV6-4 and TRBJ2-1, with TRBD1 matching 7 bases. This CDR3 comprises 15 residues. Losses at the gene ends were 6 bases for V and 1 base for J; bases not matched to a gene: 6. CDR1 is MRHNA, CDR2 SNTAGT, per germline. CDR3 coding DNA: TGTGCCAGCAGCGAGACGGGACAGTCCTACAATGAGCAGTTCTTC. Amino acids: CASSETGQSYNEQFF.

The chain couples TRBV30 to TRBJ2-7, with 8 bases aligning to TRBD1. Trimming at V came to 4 bases and at J to 6 bases, leaving 5 bases not matched to a gene. Germline V gene sequence: CDR1 GTSNPN, CDR2 SVGIG (reference sequence). The CDR3 totals 12 residues. CDR3 sequence: CAWKRDRGEQYF. CDR3 bases: TGTGCCTGGAAGCGTGACAGGGGCGAGCAGTACTTC.

CDR3 bases: TGTGCCAGCAGTTCCACAGGGGGCACTGAAGCTTTCTTT. This sequence encodes CASSSTGGTEAFF. The gene calls are TRBV6-6 and TRBJ1-1, with 8 bases matching TRBD1. The V segment lost 4 bases and the J segment 4 bases; nucleotides outside the gene matches: 2. CDR3 length: 13 amino acids. CDR1 and CDR2 from the germline V gene are MNHNY and SVGAGI (reference sequence).

This clone was seen only a few times. This rearrangement joins TRBV18 to TRBJ1-4; D perhaps matches TRBD1 (5 bases). Germline V gene sequence: CDR1 KGHSH, CDR2 LQKENI. The germline V and J ends were trimmed by 2 bases and 7 bases, with 14 bases remaining between them. The CDR3 totals 15 residues. CDR3 bases: TGTGCCAGCTCACCAACAGGTGTGAATGGTGAAAAACTGTTTTTT. This translates into CASSPTGVNGEKLFF.